This TCR beta chain was profiled in a study of blood T cell repertoires in COVID-19. The length of the CDR3 is 14 residues. Germline V gene data show CDR1 as LGHNA and CDR2 as YSLEER. V shed 2 bases, J shed 6 bases, and the junction held 3 bases outside the gene matches. Repertoires were generated with immunoSEQ multiplex PCR, while TCRdb's copy carries only in-frame clones and drops some. This table holds about 360,000 clones, around 88% found once. Sequencing was carried out using peripheral blood. This sequence originates from a man younger than 45 with active or convalescent COVID-19. The genes are TRBV4-3 and TRBJ2-7; 11 positions match TRBD2. In DNA, the CDR3 is TGCGCCAGCAGCCAACTCCTAGCGGGAGGCGAGCAGTACTTC. Residues: CASSQLLAGGEQYF.